This TCR beta chain emerged from a study of cytomegalovirus exposure and HLA in healthy donors. Findings and caveats of the study: It is likely that the observed cluster of highly shared sequence variants was a sequencing artifact.

The primer mix had 60 Vbeta and 13 Jbeta primers. The protocol was immunoSEQ multiplex PCR, while the TCRdb copy is restricted to in-frame clones and leaves out a portion. The table has roughly 120,000 clones, approximately 67% seen once. V was cut by 4 bases and J by 3 bases, with 11 bases left in between. This CDR3 has 13 residues. Germline CDR1 and CDR2: SGHRS and YFSETQ. About this clone: Its specificity is unknown.

The chain joins TRBV5-1 to TRBJ2-7; tentative D call: TRBD1 (6 bases). The TCR sequence derives from a man younger than 35 in good health and CMV-seropositive. The source material was PBMCs. The CDR3 region has the DNA TGCGCCAGCAGCGGGCAGGACAGCTACGAGCAGTACTTC. This codes for CASSGQDSYEQYF.